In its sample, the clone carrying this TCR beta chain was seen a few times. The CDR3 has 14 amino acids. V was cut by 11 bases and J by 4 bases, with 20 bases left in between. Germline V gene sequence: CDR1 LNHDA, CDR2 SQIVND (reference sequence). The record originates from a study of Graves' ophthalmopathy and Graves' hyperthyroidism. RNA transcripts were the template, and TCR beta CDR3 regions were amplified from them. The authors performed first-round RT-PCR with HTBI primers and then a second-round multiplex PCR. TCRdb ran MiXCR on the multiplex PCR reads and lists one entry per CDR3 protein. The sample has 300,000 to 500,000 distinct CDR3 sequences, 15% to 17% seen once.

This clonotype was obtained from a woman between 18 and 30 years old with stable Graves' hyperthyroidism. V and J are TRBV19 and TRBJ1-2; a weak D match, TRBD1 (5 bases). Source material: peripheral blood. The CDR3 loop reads CAAQSGYGGYGYTF. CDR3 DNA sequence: TGTGCCGCCCAATCAGGGTATGGAGGCTATGGCTACACCTTC.